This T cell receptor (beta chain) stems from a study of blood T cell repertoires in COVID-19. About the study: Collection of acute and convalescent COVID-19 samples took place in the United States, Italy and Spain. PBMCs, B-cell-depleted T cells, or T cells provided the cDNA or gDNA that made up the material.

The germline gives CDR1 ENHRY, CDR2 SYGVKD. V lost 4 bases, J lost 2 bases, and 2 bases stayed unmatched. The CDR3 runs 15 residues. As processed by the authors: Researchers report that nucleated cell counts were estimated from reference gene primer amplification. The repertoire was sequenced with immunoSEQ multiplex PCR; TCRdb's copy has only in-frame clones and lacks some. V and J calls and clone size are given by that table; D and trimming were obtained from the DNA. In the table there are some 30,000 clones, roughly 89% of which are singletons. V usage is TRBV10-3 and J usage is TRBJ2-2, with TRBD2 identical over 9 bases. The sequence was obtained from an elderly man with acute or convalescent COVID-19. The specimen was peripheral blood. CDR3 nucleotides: TGTGCCATCAGTGGGACTAGCGACAACACCGGGGAGCTGTTTTTT. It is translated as CAISGTSDNTGELFF.